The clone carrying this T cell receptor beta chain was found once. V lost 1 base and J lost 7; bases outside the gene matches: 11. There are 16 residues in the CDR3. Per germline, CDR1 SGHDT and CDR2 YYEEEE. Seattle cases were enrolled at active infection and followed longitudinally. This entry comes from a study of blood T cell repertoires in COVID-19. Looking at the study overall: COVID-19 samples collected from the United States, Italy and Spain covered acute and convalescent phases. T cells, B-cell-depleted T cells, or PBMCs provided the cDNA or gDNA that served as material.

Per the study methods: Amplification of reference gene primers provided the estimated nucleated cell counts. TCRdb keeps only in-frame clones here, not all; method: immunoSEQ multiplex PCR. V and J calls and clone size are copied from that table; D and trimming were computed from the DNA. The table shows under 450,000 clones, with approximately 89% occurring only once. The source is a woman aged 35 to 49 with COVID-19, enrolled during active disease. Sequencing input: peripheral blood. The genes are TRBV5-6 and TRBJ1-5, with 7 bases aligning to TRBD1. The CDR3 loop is CASSLMGAGGGQPQHF. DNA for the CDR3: TGTGCCAGCAGCTTGATGGGTGCGGGAGGGGGCCAGCCCCAGCATTTT.